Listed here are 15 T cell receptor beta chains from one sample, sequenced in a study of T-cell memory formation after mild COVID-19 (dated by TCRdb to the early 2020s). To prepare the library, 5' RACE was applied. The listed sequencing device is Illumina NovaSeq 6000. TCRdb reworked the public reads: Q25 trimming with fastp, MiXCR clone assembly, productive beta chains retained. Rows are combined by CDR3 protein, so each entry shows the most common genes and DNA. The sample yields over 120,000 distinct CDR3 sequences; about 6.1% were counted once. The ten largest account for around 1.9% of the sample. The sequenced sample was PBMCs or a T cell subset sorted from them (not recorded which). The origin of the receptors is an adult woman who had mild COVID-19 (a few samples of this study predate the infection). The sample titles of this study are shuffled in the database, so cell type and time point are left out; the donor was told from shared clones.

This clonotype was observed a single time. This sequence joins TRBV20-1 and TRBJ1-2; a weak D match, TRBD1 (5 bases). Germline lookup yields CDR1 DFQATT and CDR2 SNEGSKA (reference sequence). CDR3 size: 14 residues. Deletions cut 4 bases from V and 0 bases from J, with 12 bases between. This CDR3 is CSAKSGPTNYGYTF. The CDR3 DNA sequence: TGCAGTGCTAAATCGGGACCCACTAACTATGGCTACACCTTC.

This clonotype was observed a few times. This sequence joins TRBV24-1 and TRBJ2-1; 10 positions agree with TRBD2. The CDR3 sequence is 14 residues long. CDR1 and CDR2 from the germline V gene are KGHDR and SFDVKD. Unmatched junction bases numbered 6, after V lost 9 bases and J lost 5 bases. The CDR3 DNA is TGTGCCACCGGTCGGACTAGCGGAAACAATGAGCAGTTCTTC. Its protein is CATGRTSGNNEQFF.

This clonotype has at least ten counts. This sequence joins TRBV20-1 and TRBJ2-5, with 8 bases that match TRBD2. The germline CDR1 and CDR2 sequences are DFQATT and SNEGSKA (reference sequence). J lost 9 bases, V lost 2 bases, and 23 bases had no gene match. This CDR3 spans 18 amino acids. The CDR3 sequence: CSARPGRGVAGSIGAQYF. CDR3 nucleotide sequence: TGCAGTGCTAGACCCGGGAGGGGGGTAGCGGGATCTATCGGGGCCCAGTACTTC.

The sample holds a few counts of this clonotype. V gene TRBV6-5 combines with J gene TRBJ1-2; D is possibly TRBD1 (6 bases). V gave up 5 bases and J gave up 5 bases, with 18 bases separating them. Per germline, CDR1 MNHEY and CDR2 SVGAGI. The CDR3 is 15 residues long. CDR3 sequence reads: CASSMPGRGGYGYTF. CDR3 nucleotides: TGTGCCAGCAGTATGCCAGGCAGGGGAGGGTATGGCTACACCTTC.

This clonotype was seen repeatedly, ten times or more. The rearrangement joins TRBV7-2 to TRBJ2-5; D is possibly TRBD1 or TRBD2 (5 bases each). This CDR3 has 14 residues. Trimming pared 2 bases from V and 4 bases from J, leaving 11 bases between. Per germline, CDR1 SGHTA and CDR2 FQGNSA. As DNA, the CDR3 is TGTGCCAGCAGCTTACGGGACCCACGAGAGACCCAGTACTTC. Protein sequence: CASSLRDPRETQYF.

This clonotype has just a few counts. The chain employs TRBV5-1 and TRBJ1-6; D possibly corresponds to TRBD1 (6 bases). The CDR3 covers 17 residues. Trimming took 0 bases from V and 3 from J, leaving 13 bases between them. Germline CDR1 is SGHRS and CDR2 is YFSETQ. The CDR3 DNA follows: TGCGCCAGCAGCTTGGGGACAGTCCTCAGCTATAATTCACCCCTCCACTTT. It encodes CASSLGTVLSYNSPLHF.

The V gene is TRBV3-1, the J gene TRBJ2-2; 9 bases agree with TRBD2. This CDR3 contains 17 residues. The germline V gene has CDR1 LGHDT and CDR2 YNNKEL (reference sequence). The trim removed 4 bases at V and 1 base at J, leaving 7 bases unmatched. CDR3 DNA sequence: TGTGCCAGCAGCCCGAGTCTAGCGGGGAAGAACACCGGGGAGCTGTTTTTT. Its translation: CASSPSLAGKNTGELFF.

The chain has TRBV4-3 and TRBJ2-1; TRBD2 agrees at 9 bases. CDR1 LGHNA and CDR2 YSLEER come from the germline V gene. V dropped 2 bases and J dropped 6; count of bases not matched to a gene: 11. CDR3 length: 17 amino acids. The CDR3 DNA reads TGCGCCAGCAGCCAAAACGGACTAGCGTCGGGAAGCAATGAGCAGTTCTTC. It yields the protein CASSQNGLASGSNEQFF.

The CDR3 here is CASSATGTFSYNEQFF. As DNA, the CDR3 is TGTGCCAGCAGCGCTACCGGGACTTTCTCCTACAATGAGCAGTTCTTC. The chain joins TRBV9 to TRBJ2-1, with D possibly being TRBD2 (6 bases). This CDR3 is built from 16 residues. Germline CDR1 reads SGDLS; CDR2 reads YYNGEE. Trimming pared 3 bases from V and 0 bases from J, leaving 13 bases between.

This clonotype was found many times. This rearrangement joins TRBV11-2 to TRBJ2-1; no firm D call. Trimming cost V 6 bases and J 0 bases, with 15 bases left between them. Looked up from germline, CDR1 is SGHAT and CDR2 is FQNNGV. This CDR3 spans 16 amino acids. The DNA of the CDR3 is TGTGCCAGCAGTCAGTGGGCGACAAGCTCCTACAATGAGCAGTTCTTC. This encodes CASSQWATSSYNEQFF.

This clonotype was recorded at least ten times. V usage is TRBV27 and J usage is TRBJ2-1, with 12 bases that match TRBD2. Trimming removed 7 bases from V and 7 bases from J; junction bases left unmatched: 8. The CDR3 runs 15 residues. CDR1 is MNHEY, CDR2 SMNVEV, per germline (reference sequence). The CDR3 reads CASTGLAGGKNEQFF. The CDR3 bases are TGTGCCAGCACGGGGCTAGCGGGAGGGAAAAATGAGCAGTTCTTC.

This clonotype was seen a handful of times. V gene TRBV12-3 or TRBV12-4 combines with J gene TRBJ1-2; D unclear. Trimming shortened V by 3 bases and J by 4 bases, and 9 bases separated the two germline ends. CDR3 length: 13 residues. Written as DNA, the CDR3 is TGTGCCAGCAGTTTCACCGGTACCTATGGCTACACCTTC. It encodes CASSFTGTYGYTF.

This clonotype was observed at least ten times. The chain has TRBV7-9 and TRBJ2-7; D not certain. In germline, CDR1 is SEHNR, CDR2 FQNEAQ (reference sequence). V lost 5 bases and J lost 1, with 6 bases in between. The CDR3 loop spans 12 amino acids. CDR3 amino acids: CASSVESYEQYF. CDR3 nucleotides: TGTGCCAGCAGCGTGGAATCCTACGAGCAGTACTTC.

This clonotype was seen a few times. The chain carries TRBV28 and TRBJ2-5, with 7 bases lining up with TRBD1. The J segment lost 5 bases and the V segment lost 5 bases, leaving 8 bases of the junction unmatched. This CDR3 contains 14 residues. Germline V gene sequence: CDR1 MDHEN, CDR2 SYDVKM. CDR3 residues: CASSPRGSRETQYF. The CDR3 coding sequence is TGTGCCAGCAGTCCCAGGGGGTCCAGGGAGACCCAGTACTTC. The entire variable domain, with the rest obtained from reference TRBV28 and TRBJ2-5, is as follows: DVKVTQSSRYLVKRTGEKVFLECVQDMDHENMFWYRQDPGLGLRLIYFSYDVKMKEKGDIPEGYSVSREKKERFSLILESASTNQTSMYLCASSPRGSRETQYFGPGTRLLVL.

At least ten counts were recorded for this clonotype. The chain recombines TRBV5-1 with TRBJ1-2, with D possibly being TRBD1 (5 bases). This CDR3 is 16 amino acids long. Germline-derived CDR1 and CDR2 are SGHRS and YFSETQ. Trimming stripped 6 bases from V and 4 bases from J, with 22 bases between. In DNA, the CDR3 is TGCGCCAGCAACATGCTCCCTGGGGACGGACCCTATGGCTACACCTTC. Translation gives CASNMLPGDGPYGYTF.